This is a list of T cell receptor beta chains from one sample in a study of blood T cell repertoires in COVID-19. Sequencing was performed with immunoSEQ multiplex PCR; in TCRdb, only in-frame clones are kept and a portion is missing. This table has some 78,000 clones, approximately 80% appearing once. The sample taken for sequencing was peripheral blood. These receptors were obtained from a man between 60 and 70 years old with active or convalescent COVID-19. Each CDR3 is given with its conserved first and last residue. Each record gives: CDR3 length, V gene, clone size, J gene, D gene, CDR3 protein, CDR3 DNA. The D gene is left open where the match is weak. Rows give clone size only sometimes, using once, few, many, or a class for an expanded clone.

>14|TRBV7-9|-|TRBJ2-3|-
CASSRDGSTDTQYF
TGTGCCAGCAGCAGGGACGGGAGCACAGATACGCAGTATTTT
>16|TRBV7-9|few|TRBJ2-1|TRBD2
CASSAPTSGGSNEQFF
TGTGCCAGCAGCGCCCCGACTAGCGGGGGGTCCAATGAGCAGTTCTTC
>17|TRBV6-6|-|TRBJ2-1|TRBD2
CASSRLAGTQEGAEQFF
TGTGCCAGCAGCCGACTAGCGGGGACCCAGGAAGGCGCTGAGCAGTTCTTC
>12|TRBV19|-|TRBJ1-1|TRBD1
CASRDRGEWAFF
TGTGCCAGTCGGGACAGGGGTGAGTGGGCTTTCTTT
>15|TRBV11-2|many|TRBJ2-1|TRBD2
CASSPNGGAYNEQFF
TGTGCCAGCAGCCCCAACGGGGGGGCCTACAATGAGCAGTTCTTC
>17|TRBV6-2/TRBV6-3|once|TRBJ1-2|-
CASSYLPREEDHYGYTF
TGTGCCAGCAGTTATCTCCCCAGGGAAGAAGATCACTATGGCTACACCTTC
>16|TRBV5-1|-|TRBJ2-2|TRBD1
CASSSPGQANTGELFF
TGCGCCAGCAGCTCACCGGGACAGGCGAACACCGGGGAGCTGTTTTTT
>14|TRBV9|-|TRBJ1-2|-
CASSVVTQGNGYTF
TGTGCCAGCAGCGTAGTTACCCAGGGAAATGGCTACACCTTC
>20|TRBV3-1/TRBV3-2|-|TRBJ2-1|TRBD2
CASSPRPGLAAKSSYNEQFF
TGTGCCAGCAGCCCAAGGCCGGGACTAGCGGCGAAAAGCTCCTACAATGAGCAGTTCTTC
>12|TRBV28|-|TRBJ2-7|-
CASTRPGFEQYF
TGTGCCAGCACTCGGCCAGGTTTCGAGCAGTACTTC
>12|TRBV12-3/TRBV12-4|few|TRBJ1-2|TRBD1
CASSSGGYGYTF
TGTGCCAGCAGTTCAGGGGGCTATGGCTACACCTTC
>13|TRBV19|-|TRBJ1-5|-
CASRGQANQPQHF
TGTGCCAGTAGAGGCCAGGCTAATCAGCCCCAGCATTTT
>17|TRBV18|-|TRBJ2-7|TRBD2
CASSQSRLAGHSYEQYF
TGTGCCAGCTCACAATCGCGCCTAGCGGGGCACTCCTACGAGCAGTACTTC
>15|TRBV29-1|-|TRBJ2-1|TRBD2
CSVEEDSGAVNEQFF
TGCAGCGTTGAAGAAGATAGCGGGGCTGTCAATGAGCAGTTCTTC
>15|TRBV9|-|TRBJ1-1|TRBD1
CASSVSGTGGTEAFF
TGTGCCAGCAGCGTAAGCGGGACAGGGGGAACTGAAGCTTTCTTT
>17|TRBV4-1|-|TRBJ2-5|TRBD1
CASSQDRITGGEETQYF
TGCGCCAGCAGCCAAGATCGAATTACAGGGGGCGAAGAGACCCAGTACTTC
>15|TRBV7-9|-|TRBJ1-4|TRBD1
CASSPGQGLNEKLFF
TGTGCCAGCAGCCCTGGACAGGGCCTTAATGAAAAACTGTTTTTT
>17|TRBV4-3|-|TRBJ2-3|-
CASSQEGGLYGTDTQYF
TGCGCCAGCAGCCAAGAGGGCGGACTCTACGGGACAGATACGCAGTATTTT
>16|TRBV7-6|-|TRBJ2-2|-
CASSGWDSSGGGELFF
TGTGCCAGCAGCGGCTGGGACTCCTCAGGAGGCGGGGAGCTGTTTTTT
>15|TRBV18|-|TRBJ2-1|TRBD1
CASSQQGSSHNEQFF
TGTGCCAGCTCACAACAGGGGAGTTCGCACAATGAGCAGTTCTTC
>16|TRBV3-1/TRBV3-2|-|TRBJ2-5|-
CASSLSPESSGETQYF
TGTGCCAGCAGCCTCTCCCCGGAGTCATCCGGGGAGACCCAGTACTTC
>15|TRBV15|-|TRBJ2-7|-
CATSRKNTFSYEQYF
TGTGCCACCAGCAGAAAGAACACATTTTCCTACGAGCAGTACTTC
>12|TRBV28|-|TRBJ2-5|-
CASSSGSGTQYF
TGTGCCAGCAGTTCGGGGAGTGGGACCCAGTACTTC
>15|TRBV5-6|-|TRBJ1-6|TRBD1
CASSLGQGRNSPLHF
TGTGCCAGCAGCTTGGGACAGGGGAGGAATTCACCCCTCCACTTT
>15|TRBV28|few|TRBJ1-5|-
CASSLEPAAIKPQHF
TGTGCCAGCAGTTTAGAGCCAGCGGCAATCAAGCCCCAGCATTTT
>17|TRBV3-1/TRBV3-2|-|TRBJ2-1|TRBD2
CASSPPTERGGNNEQFF
TGTGCCAGCAGCCCCCCGACTGAGCGGGGGGGCAACAATGAGCAGTTCTTC
>15|TRBV10-3|few|TRBJ2-7|TRBD2
CAISGASGGAYEQYF
TGTGCCATCAGTGGGGCTAGCGGGGGGGCCTACGAGCAGTACTTC
>12|TRBV29-1|few|TRBJ2-1|TRBD1
CSVGQGAYEQFF
TGCAGCGTAGGCCAGGGGGCCTATGAGCAGTTCTTC
>15|TRBV5-1|few|TRBJ2-1|TRBD1
CASSTTGGSYNEQFF
TGCGCCAGCAGCACAACAGGGGGCTCCTACAATGAGCAGTTCTTC
>14|TRBV6-2/TRBV6-3|-|TRBJ1-6|TRBD1
CASSSTGGNSPLHF
TGTGCCAGCAGTTCAACAGGGGGGAATTCACCCCTCCACTTT
>15|TRBV3-1/TRBV3-2|-|TRBJ2-7|TRBD2
CASSPASGGRYEQYF
TGTGCCAGCAGCCCTGCTAGCGGGGGCAGGTACGAGCAGTACTTC
>15|TRBV4-1|-|TRBJ2-7|TRBD1
CASSHLGQGAYEQYF
TGCGCCAGCAGCCATCTCGGACAGGGGGCGTACGAGCAGTACTTC
>15|TRBV2|few|TRBJ2-3|-
CASSRTGSDTDTQYF
TGTGCCAGCAGCCGAACAGGGAGCGACACAGATACGCAGTATTTT
>15|TRBV7-9|-|TRBJ1-2|TRBD1
CASSSTGTGPYGYTF
TGTGCCAGCAGCAGTACCGGGACAGGGCCTTATGGCTACACCTTC
>18|TRBV9|-|TRBJ2-6|-
CASSVGGSPDSGANVLTF
TGTGCCAGCAGCGTAGGAGGCTCCCCCGACTCTGGGGCCAACGTCCTGACTTTC
>14|TRBV2|-|TRBJ2-1|TRBD2
CASRPGTRYNEQFF
TGTGCCAGCCGCCCCGGGACTAGGTACAATGAGCAGTTCTTC
>13|TRBV2|-|TRBJ1-6|TRBD1
CASPGTDNSPLHF
TGTGCCAGCCCCGGGACAGATAATTCACCCCTCCACTTT
>17|TRBV19|few|TRBJ1-2|TRBD1
CASSRILGQGEMDGYTF
TGTGCCAGTAGCAGGATTCTTGGACAGGGGGAGATGGATGGCTACACCTTC
>16|TRBV6-6|-|TRBJ1-1|TRBD1
CASSAGGTIVNTEAFF
TGTGCCAGCAGCGCAGGGGGCACGATCGTGAACACTGAAGCTTTCTTT
>14|TRBV13|-|TRBJ2-7|-
CASSPGEGPYEQYF
TGTGCCAGCAGCCCAGGGGAGGGCCCATACGAGCAGTACTTC
>13|TRBV7-9|-|TRBJ2-3|TRBD2
CARTSGSTDTQYF
TGTGCCCGCACTAGCGGGAGCACAGATACGCAGTATTTT
>14|TRBV7-9|-|TRBJ2-3|-
CASSFITSTDTQYF
TGTGCCAGCAGCTTCATAACTAGCACAGATACGCAGTATTTT
>12|TRBV7-9|-|TRBJ1-1|TRBD1
CASSFGTAEAFF
TGTGCCAGCAGCTTCGGGACAGCCGAAGCTTTCTTT
>13|TRBV5-1|once|TRBJ1-2|-
CASSQQGDYGYTF
TGCGCCAGCAGCCAACAGGGAGACTATGGCTACACCTTC
>12|TRBV2|-|TRBJ2-3|-
CASSGGTDTQYF
TGTGCCAGCAGTGGAGGCACAGATACGCAGTATTTT
>14|TRBV6-1|-|TRBJ1-5|-
CASSEGGNNQPQHF
TGTGCCAGCAGTGAAGGAGGGAACAATCAGCCCCAGCATTTT
>19|TRBV6-2/TRBV6-3|-|TRBJ1-5|-
CASSYTLTTGKSVNQPQHF
TGTGCCAGCAGTTACACGCTCACAACAGGGAAATCGGTCAATCAGCCCCAGCATTTT
>17|TRBV10-3|-|TRBJ1-5|TRBD1
CAISESGRGTSNQPQHF
TGTGCCATCAGTGAGTCGGGCAGGGGGACCAGCAATCAGCCCCAGCATTTT
>13|TRBV6-5|-|TRBJ2-7|TRBD1
CASRGQNSYEQYF
TGTGCCAGCAGGGGACAGAACTCCTACGAGCAGTACTTC
>15|TRBV2|-|TRBJ2-2|-
CASSVGGLVTGELFF
TGTGCCAGCAGTGTGGGGGGGCTTGTCACCGGGGAGCTGTTTTTT
>14|TRBV11-3|-|TRBJ1-1|-
CASSFGGLNTEAFF
TGTGCCAGCAGCTTCGGGGGTTTGAACACTGAAGCTTTCTTT
>15|TRBV19|-|TRBJ1-1|-
CASSIEHTGNPEAFF
TGTGCCAGTAGTATAGAGCACACAGGGAACCCTGAAGCTTTCTTT
>16|TRBV3-1/TRBV3-2|-|TRBJ2-3|TRBD2
CASSLYSGGNVDTQYF
TGTGCCAGCAGCCTCTATAGCGGGGGGAATGTAGATACGCAGTATTTT
>16|TRBV6-6|-|TRBJ1-2|TRBD1
CASRVPGQGPNYGYTF
TGTGCCAGCAGAGTCCCGGGACAGGGACCTAACTATGGCTACACCTTC